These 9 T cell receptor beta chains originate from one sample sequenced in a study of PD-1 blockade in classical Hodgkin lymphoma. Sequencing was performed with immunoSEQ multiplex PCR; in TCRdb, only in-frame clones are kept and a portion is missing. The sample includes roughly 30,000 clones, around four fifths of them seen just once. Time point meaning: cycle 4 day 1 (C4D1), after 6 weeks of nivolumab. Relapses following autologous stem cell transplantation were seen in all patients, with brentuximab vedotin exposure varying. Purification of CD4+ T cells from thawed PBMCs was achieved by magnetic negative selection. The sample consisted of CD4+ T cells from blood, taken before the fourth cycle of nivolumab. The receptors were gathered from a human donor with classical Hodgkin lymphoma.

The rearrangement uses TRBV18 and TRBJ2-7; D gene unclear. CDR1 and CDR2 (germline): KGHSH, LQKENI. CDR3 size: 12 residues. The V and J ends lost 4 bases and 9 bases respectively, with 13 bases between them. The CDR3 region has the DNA TGTGCCAGCTCACAGCCCCCGCTTAGGCAGTACTTC. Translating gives CASSQPPLRQYF.

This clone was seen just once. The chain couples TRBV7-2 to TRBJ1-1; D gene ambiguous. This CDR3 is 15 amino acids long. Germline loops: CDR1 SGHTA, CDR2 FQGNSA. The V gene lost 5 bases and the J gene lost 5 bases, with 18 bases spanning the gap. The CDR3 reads CASSPRRAIRTEAFF. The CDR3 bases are TGTGCCAGCAGCCCCAGACGGGCCATAAGGACTGAAGCTTTCTTT. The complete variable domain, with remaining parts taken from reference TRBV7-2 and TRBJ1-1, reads GAGVSQSPSNKVTEKGKDVELRCDPISGHTALYWYRQSLGQGLEFLIYFQGNSAPDKSGLPSDRFSAERTGGSVSTLTIQRTQQEDSAVYLCASSPRRAIRTEAFFGQGTRLTVV.

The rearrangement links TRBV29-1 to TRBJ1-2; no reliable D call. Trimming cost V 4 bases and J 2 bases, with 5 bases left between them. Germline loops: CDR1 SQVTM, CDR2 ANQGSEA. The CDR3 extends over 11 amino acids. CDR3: CSVGENYGYTF. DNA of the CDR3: TGCAGCGTTGGCGAGAACTATGGCTACACCTTC.

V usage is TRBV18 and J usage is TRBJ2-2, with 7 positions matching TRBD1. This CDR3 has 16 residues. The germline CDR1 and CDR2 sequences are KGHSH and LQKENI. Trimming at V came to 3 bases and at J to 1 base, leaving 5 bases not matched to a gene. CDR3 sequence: CASSPTGTENTGELFF. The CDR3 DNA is TGTGCCAGCTCACCGACCGGGACAGAGAACACCGGGGAGCTGTTTTTT.

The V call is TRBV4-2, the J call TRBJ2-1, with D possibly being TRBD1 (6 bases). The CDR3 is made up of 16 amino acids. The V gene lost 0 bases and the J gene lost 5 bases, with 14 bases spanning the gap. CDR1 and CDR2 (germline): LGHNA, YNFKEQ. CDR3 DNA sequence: TGTGCCAGCAGCCAAGATAGGGGGACCCCCAACAATGAGCAGTTCTTC. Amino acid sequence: CASSQDRGTPNNEQFF.

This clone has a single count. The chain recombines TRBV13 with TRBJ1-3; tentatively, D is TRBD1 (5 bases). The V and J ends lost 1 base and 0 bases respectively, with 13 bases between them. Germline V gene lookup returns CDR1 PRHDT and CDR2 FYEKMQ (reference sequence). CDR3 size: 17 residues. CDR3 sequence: CASSLETRADSGNTIYF. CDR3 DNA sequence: TGTGCCAGCAGCTTAGAAACCAGGGCCGACTCTGGAAACACCATATATTTT. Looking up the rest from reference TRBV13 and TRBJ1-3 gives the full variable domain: AAGVIQSPRHLIKEKRETATLKCYPIPRHDTVYWYQQGPGQDPQFLISFYEKMQSDKGSIPDRFSAQQFSDYHSELNMSSLELGDSALYFCASSLETRADSGNTIYFGEGSWLTVV.

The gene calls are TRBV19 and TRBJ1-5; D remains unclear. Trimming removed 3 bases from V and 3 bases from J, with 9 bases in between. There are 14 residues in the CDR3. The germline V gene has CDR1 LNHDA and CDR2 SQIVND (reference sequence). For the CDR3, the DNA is TGTGCCAGTAGTATCGGGAAGGTCAATCAGCCCCAGCATTTT. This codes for CASSIGKVNQPQHF.

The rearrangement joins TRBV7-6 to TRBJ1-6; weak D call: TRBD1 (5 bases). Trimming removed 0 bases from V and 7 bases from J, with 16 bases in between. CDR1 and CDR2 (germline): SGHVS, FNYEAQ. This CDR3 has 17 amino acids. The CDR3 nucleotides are TGTGCCAGCAGCTTAGCCGGTGGCAGGGCCCTAAATTCACCCCTCCACTTT. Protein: CASSLAGGRALNSPLHF.

Here the CDR3 reads CASSTQGIANYGYTF. The CDR3 DNA is TGTGCCAGTAGTACACAGGGGATAGCTAACTATGGCTACACCTTC. The chain is built from TRBV19 and TRBJ1-2; 7 bases agree with TRBD1. The CDR3 is 15 residues long. Germline V CDR1 and CDR2: LNHDA, SQIVND (reference sequence). Germline trimming cut 4 bases from V and 0 bases from J; bases unmatched to any gene: 5. The variable domain in full, completed from reference TRBV19 and TRBJ1-2, reads DGGITQSPKYLFRKEGQNVTLSCEQNLNHDAMYWYRQDPGQGLRLIYYSQIVNDFQKGDIAEGYSVSREKKESFPLTVTSAQKNPTAFYLCASSTQGIANYGYTFGSGTRLTVV.